This entry lists 20 T cell receptor beta chains sequenced from one sample in a study of shared clonotypes between healthy human individuals. The protocol was immunoSEQ multiplex PCR, while the TCRdb copy is restricted to in-frame clones and leaves out a portion. The sample lists 650,000 to 800,000 clones, just under 75% occurring once. Sequencing was done on a sample of memory CD4+ T cells sorted from blood. Subset meaning: CD45RA-negative fraction. The receptors here all came from a woman in her thirties in good health.

The chain has TRBV5-8 and TRBJ2-7; 7 nucleotides line up with TRBD2. Losses at the gene ends were 2 bases for V and 1 base for J; bases not matched to a gene: 3. The germline V gene has CDR1 SGHTS and CDR2 YDEGEE. The CDR3 totals 14 residues. The CDR3 loop reads CASSFRRESYEQYF. CDR3 in DNA: TGTGCCAGCAGCTTTAGGCGGGAGTCCTACGAGCAGTACTTC.

This clone was found many times. The J gene is TRBJ2-7, the V gene TRBV25-1, with 7 positions matching TRBD2. This CDR3 is 13 amino acids long. Germline CDR1 reads MGHDK; CDR2 reads SYGVNS. J was trimmed by 2 bases and V by 4 bases; bases with no gene match: 2. CDR3 sequence (DNA): TGTGCCAGCAGTGTAACTAGCGCCTACGAGCAGTACTTC. This sequence encodes CASSVTSAYEQYF.

The CDR3 DNA sequence: TGTGCCAGCAGCCAAAGACAGGGGCCCCCCGGGGAGCTGTTTTTT. This translates into CASSQRQGPPGELFF. The chain links TRBV14 to TRBJ2-2; the match to TRBD1 covers 8 bases. Germline V gene sequence: CDR1 SGHDN, CDR2 FVKESK. The CDR3 totals 15 residues. After removal of 2 bases from V and 6 bases from J, the junction contained 5 bases not matched to a gene.

This clone was seen only a few times. CDR3 sequence: CASSGRVNIQYF. In DNA form, the CDR3 reads TGTGCCAGCAGCGGGAGGGTAAACATTCAGTACTTC. The chain couples TRBV7-8 to TRBJ2-4, with 7 bases aligning to TRBD2. The CDR3 sequence is 12 residues long. Germline values: CDR1 SGHVS, CDR2 FQNEAQ. Trimming took 5 bases from V and 6 from J; bases not matched to a gene: 1.

This chain links TRBV6-6 with TRBJ2-5, with a weak D call TRBD1 (6 bases). The V and J ends lost 4 bases and 5 bases respectively, with 17 bases between them. The CDR3 has 15 residues. Germline V gene sequence: CDR1 MNHNY, CDR2 SVGAGI (reference sequence). CDR3 amino acids: CASSSQAGDGETQYF. The CDR3 DNA is TGTGCCAGCAGTTCCCAGGCAGGGGACGGCGAGACCCAGTACTTC.

V gene TRBV27 combines with J gene TRBJ1-3; D is unclear. Germline V gene data show CDR1 as MNHEY and CDR2 as SMNVEV (reference sequence). CDR3 length: 17 amino acids. The V and J ends lost 6 bases and 0 bases respectively, with 18 bases between them. The CDR3 DNA reads TGTGCCAGCAGCCCCGGACGGGCCAGGAGCTCTGGAAACACCATATATTTT. This codes for CASSPGRARSSGNTIYF.

This chain uses TRBV5-1 with TRBJ1-2, with 7 bases that match TRBD1. CDR1 SGHRS and CDR2 YFSETQ come from the germline V gene. The CDR3 extends over 16 amino acids. J was trimmed by 0 bases and V by 4 bases; bases with no gene match: 9. The CDR3 reads CASSLAGTATNYGYTF. CDR3 in DNA: TGCGCCAGCAGCCTAGCTGGGACAGCGACTAACTATGGCTACACCTTC. The whole variable domain, filled in from reference TRBV5-1 and TRBJ1-2, reads KAGVTQTPRYLIKTRGQQVTLSCSPISGHRSVSWYQQTPGQGLQFLFEYFSETQRNKGNFPGRFSGRQFSNSRSEMNVSTLELGDSALYLCASSLAGTATNYGYTFGSGTRLTVV.

V and J are TRBV4-1 and TRBJ2-7, with D possibly TRBD2 on 5 matching bases. Germline V gene data show CDR1 as MGHRA and CDR2 as YSYEKL. Trimming cost V 2 bases and J 7 bases, with 12 bases left between them. The CDR3 spans 13 residues. CDR3 sequence: CASSQILASEQYF. In nucleotides, the CDR3 is TGCGCCAGCAGCCAAATTCTAGCTTCTGAGCAGTACTTC.

The genes are TRBV28 and TRBJ2-2; maybe TRBD2 (5 bases). Between the trimmed V and J ends, which lost 7 bases and 7 bases, there was a span of 10 bases. Germline CDR1 MDHEN, CDR2 SYDVKM. The CDR3 totals 12 residues. The CDR3: CASKRISGELFF. The DNA of the CDR3 is TGTGCCAGCAAGCGGATCAGCGGGGAGCTGTTTTTT.

CDR3 amino acids: CASSQGLAGPFTDTQYF. For the CDR3, the DNA is TGCGCCAGCAGCCAGGGACTAGCGGGACCGTTCACAGATACGCAGTATTTT. The chain joins TRBV4-1 to TRBJ2-3; 13 bases map to TRBD2. The CDR3 runs to 17 residues. Looked up from germline, CDR1 is MGHRA and CDR2 is YSYEKL. The trim removed 3 bases at V and 2 bases at J, leaving 5 bases unmatched.

The chain has TRBV28 and TRBJ2-1, with 7 bases identical to TRBD1. The trim removed 5 bases at V and 9 bases at J, leaving 7 bases unmatched. This CDR3 comprises 13 residues. Germline CDR1 reads MDHEN; CDR2 reads SYDVKM. CDR3 sequence: CASSETGIGEQFF. CDR3 nucleotides: TGTGCCAGCAGTGAGACAGGGATCGGTGAGCAGTTCTTC.

This clone was seen only a few times. The rearrangement uses TRBV7-2 and TRBJ2-6; 8 bases line up with TRBD2. V lost 7 bases, J lost 2 bases, and 10 bases stayed unmatched. The CDR3 has 17 amino acids. CDR1 and CDR2 from the germline V gene are SGHTA and FQGNSA. The CDR3 reads CASMREAGEAGANVLTF. The CDR3 DNA follows: TGTGCCAGCATGCGGGAGGCAGGGGAGGCTGGGGCCAACGTCCTGACTTTC.

This clone was seen a single time. The chain carries TRBV19 and TRBJ2-1; TRBD1 matches 9 bases. CDR1 is LNHDA, CDR2 SQIVND, per germline (reference sequence). With 4 bases clipped from V and 4 bases from J, the junction kept 8 bases outside the gene matches. The CDR3 spans 16 residues. CDR3: CASSTLLTGGYNEQFF. The CDR3 region has the DNA TGTGCCAGTAGTACCCTTCTGACAGGGGGGTACAATGAGCAGTTCTTC.

Concerning this clone: At the DNA level, this CDR3 is encoded by other sequences in the same sample as well. The chain couples TRBV19 to TRBJ2-1, with 11 bases identical to TRBD2. V trimming: 5 bases; J trimming: 4 bases; junction bases outside the gene matches: 4. The germline V gene has CDR1 LNHDA and CDR2 SQIVND (reference sequence). There are 15 residues in the CDR3. The CDR3 spells CASSPGTSGYNEQFF. DNA of the CDR3: TGTGCCAGTAGTCCTGGGACTAGCGGATACAATGAGCAGTTCTTC.

This clone was found a few times. This chain uses TRBV6-1 with TRBJ2-2; no firm D call. V was shortened by 2 bases and J by 6 bases, with 10 bases between the two germline ends. The CDR3 runs to 14 residues. Germline V gives CDR1 MNHNS, CDR2 SASEGT. The CDR3 reads CASSESPVPGELFF. The CDR3 region has the DNA TGTGCCAGCAGTGAATCCCCGGTCCCCGGGGAGCTGTTTTTT.

The chain employs TRBV7-2 and TRBJ2-7; no clear D gene. Trimming shortened V by 1 base and J by 0 bases, and 13 bases separated the two germline ends. The length of the CDR3 is 16 residues. CDR1 is SGHTA and CDR2 is FQGNSA in the germline V gene. The CDR3 nucleotides are TGTGCCAGCAGCTTAGTATTTCAAAAACACTCCTACGAGCAGTACTTC. Protein sequence: CASSLVFQKHSYEQYF.

This clone was counted many times. The rearrangement uses TRBV28 and TRBJ2-2; D not resolved. Germline V gene sequence: CDR1 MDHEN, CDR2 SYDVKM. There are 16 residues in the CDR3. V was shortened by 3 bases and J by 4 bases, with 15 bases between the two germline ends. DNA of the CDR3: TGTGCCAGCAGTTTCTTATGGGTGGGGTCCACCGGGGAGCTGTTTTTT. As protein: CASSFLWVGSTGELFF.

J is TRBJ2-7 and V is TRBV28; 7 positions match TRBD2. Germline V lookup: CDR1 MDHEN, CDR2 SYDVKM. V lost 1 base and J lost 2; bases outside the gene matches: 14. The CDR3 runs 18 residues. The CDR3 DNA follows: TGTGCCAGCAGTTTATCCGTCGGATGGGAGGGACCTACCTACGAGCAGTACTTC. Its protein product is CASSLSVGWEGPTYEQYF.

V usage is TRBV28 and J usage is TRBJ2-7; 11 positions match TRBD2. The CDR3 is 12 residues long. Germline V lookup: CDR1 MDHEN, CDR2 SYDVKM. CDR3 sequence: CAVSGRVSEQYF. The DNA of the CDR3 is TGTGCAGTTAGCGGGAGGGTTAGCGAGCAGTACTTC.

The rearrangement links TRBV5-1 to TRBJ2-2, with TRBD2 matching 7 bases. J lost 2 bases, V lost 5 bases, and 3 bases had no gene match. CDR3 length equals 14 residues. Germline V CDR1 and CDR2: SGHRS, YFSETQ. The DNA for the CDR3 is TGCGCCAGCAGTTGGGGACTAAACACCGGGGAGCTGTTTTTT. Translated, it gives CASSWGLNTGELFF.